This T cell receptor (beta chain) was identified during a study of cytomegalovirus exposure and HLA in healthy donors. Study findings and constraints: Most TCR sequences were seen very rarely across donors, but some public TCRs occurred in many. One variant, a missense change in DCLRE1C, was linked in a later analysis to TCR beta V- and J-gene trimming. Using the classifier, cytomegalovirus status was reportedly diagnosed with high specificity and sensitivity.

The CDR3 runs 17 residues. The germline gives CDR1 SNHLY, CDR2 FYNNEI. Trimming removed 7 bases from V and 4 bases from J; junction bases left unmatched: 13. A word on this clone: Its antigen remains unidentified.

PCR was performed using 60 Vbeta and 13 Jbeta primers. The data were produced by immunoSEQ multiplex PCR, yet TCRdb's version contains in-frame clones alone and is incomplete. The sample gives approximately 160,000 clones, under 70% of which show up once; 2.5% to 3% is in the top ten. This sequence originates from a woman between 40 and 55 years old in good health and CMV-seropositive. Material: PBMCs. The chain joins TRBV2 to TRBJ2-2; TRBD1 agrees at 9 bases. Here the CDR3 reads CASTTTGGPRGTGELFF. In nucleotides, the CDR3 is TGTGCCAGCACAACGACAGGGGGTCCCAGGGGCACCGGGGAGCTGTTTTTT.